A selection of T cell receptor beta chains follows, all from one sample in a study of preoperative IRX-2 immunotherapy in early breast cancer. The data were produced by immunoSEQ multiplex PCR, yet TCRdb's version contains in-frame clones alone and is incomplete. Of around 3,400 clones in the sample, 79% are singletons; the top ten hold approximately 15%. Sample: tumor tissue, taken after IRX-2 immunotherapy. The receptor source for this set is a human donor with breast cancer. CDR3s include the opening cysteine and the closing phenylalanine or tryptophan.

V gene	J gene	CDR3 protein
TRBV18	TRBJ1-1	CASSNGVDTEAFF
TRBV11-3	TRBJ2-2	CASSPDTGGTGELFF
TRBV28	TRBJ2-7	CASSGVTSGSYEQYF
TRBV10-2	TRBJ1-2	CASSEGSYGYTF
TRBV7-1	TRBJ2-1	CASSPPGNNEQFF
TRBV28	TRBJ1-2	CASSLMRTGSYTF
TRBV28	TRBJ1-2	CASSLQGVGYGYTF
TRBV10-3	TRBJ1-5	CAISERVHPEQPQHF
TRBV7-7	TRBJ2-1	CASSLLTVYNEQFF
TRBV19	TRBJ2-3	CASSLGTALYTDTQYF
TRBV9	TRBJ1-1	CASSVDRGMGNTEAFF
TRBV10-2	TRBJ2-7	CASKGDSSDEQYF
TRBV11-3	TRBJ2-3	CASSFFAGGGTDTQYF
TRBV18	TRBJ2-1	CASSPQWQNNEQFF
TRBV28	TRBJ2-7	CASTPGTVSYEQYF
TRBV28	TRBJ1-2	CASSNPTGGSYGYTF
TRBV19	TRBJ1-5	CASSIWEPMGNQPQHF
TRBV18	TRBJ2-7	CASSPPQEGGQYF
TRBV11-3	TRBJ1-1	CASSLGQANTEAFF
TRBV6-8	TRBJ1-2	CASSYDSNYGYTF
TRBV19	TRBJ1-1	CASRPPGMNTEAFF
TRBV6-8	TRBJ2-2	CASSYEGLATGELFF
TRBV28	TRBJ2-1	CASSLLYGVNEQFF
TRBV19	TRBJ2-4	CASSIADIQYF
TRBV5-1	TRBJ1-4	CASSPHGRGEKLFF
TRBV11-3	TRBJ2-2	CASSPDRVAGYGELFF
TRBV30	TRBJ2-7	CAWGRGPGWIRHEQYF
TRBV30	TRBJ1-5	CAWSGGTGYQPQHF
TRBV11-3	TRBJ1-1	CASSLWEGGSEAFF
TRBV10-2	TRBJ2-7	CASSERRDPYEQYF
TRBV6-1	TRBJ1-5	CASSEDRQGWQPQHF
TRBV7-1	TRBJ1-2	CASTAYRGGGYTF
TRBV28	TRBJ1-2	CASSFWGAVVHGYTF
TRBV29-1	TRBJ2-7	CSVEETSGGYEQYF
TRBV28	TRBJ1-2	CASRPQPVGGYTF
TRBV14	TRBJ1-2	CASSQESWDGNYGYTF
TRBV11-3	TRBJ2-3	CASSPGAGGTDTQYF
TRBV6-8	TRBJ2-7	CASSPRDRGGHEQYF
TRBV11-3	TRBJ1-1	CASSLGQWTTEAFF
TRBV19	TRBJ2-2	CASISGGPGTGELFF
TRBV6-8	TRBJ2-3	CASSYSTGGGADTQYF
TRBV28	TRBJ1-4	CASSFRPWRTVIEKLFF
TRBV14	TRBJ2-5	CASSPFQETQYF
TRBV12-5	TRBJ2-3	CASRSSEASTDTQYF
TRBV11-3	TRBJ1-2	CASSLVGGMSGYTF